The subject of this entry is one T cell receptor beta chain. As originally analysed: Reference gene primers were amplified, and this amplification served to estimate nucleated cell counts. Clones were sequenced by immunoSEQ multiplex PCR, and TCRdb holds only the in-frame ones, with some missing. V and J calls plus clone size are reproduced from that table; the DNA served to infer D and trimming. The table has fewer than 300,000 clones, about 85% seen once. V was shortened by 0 bases and J by 5 bases, with 14 bases between the two germline ends. The CDR3 length is 16 residues. Germline V gene sequence: CDR1 SGHNT, CDR2 YYREEE (reference sequence). This sample stems from a study of blood T cell repertoires in COVID-19. Study-level information: Samples of COVID-19 (acute and convalescent) were obtained from the United States, Italy and Spain. PBMCs, B-cell-depleted T cells, or T cells provided the cDNA or gDNA that made up the material.

The sample consisted of peripheral blood. This clonotype originated in a human donor in a cohort sampled during active COVID-19. The rearrangement uses TRBV5-4 and TRBJ2-2; a weak D match, TRBD2 (6 bases). CDR3 residues: CASSLVMGGRTGELFF. The DNA for the CDR3 is TGTGCCAGCAGCTTGGTTATGGGAGGAAGGACCGGGGAGCTGTTTTTT.